This passage covers 14 T cell receptor beta chains from one sample sequenced in a study of the immune and genomic landscape of osteosarcoma. TCRdb's copy holds only in-frame clones and misses some; the assay was immunoSEQ multiplex PCR. The sample shows approximately 810 clones, approximately 67% of them seen only once. The specimen was primary tumor tissue from the humerus. The receptors come from an older woman with osteosarcoma.

The chain employs TRBV6-5 and TRBJ1-2; weak D call: TRBD1 (5 bases). The CDR3 is 13 residues long. Trimming cost V 4 bases and J 7 bases, with 13 bases left between them. Germline V gives CDR1 MNHEY, CDR2 SVGAGI. In DNA form, the CDR3 reads TGTGCCAGCAGTTCCTCCCCGGGGGGTGGCTACACCTTC. As protein: CASSSSPGGGYTF.

This clone was seen a handful of times. The chain uses TRBV19 and TRBJ1-5; the D gene is possibly TRBD1 (6 bases). The CDR3 runs to 15 residues. Deletions cut 6 bases from V and 0 bases from J, with 12 bases between. CDR1 is LNHDA, CDR2 SQIVND, per germline (reference sequence). This CDR3 reads CASRVGGLSNQPQHF. In DNA form, the CDR3 reads TGTGCCAGTAGGGTCGGGGGCCTTAGCAATCAGCCCCAGCATTTT.

In the case of this clone: The junction does not match germline at one end; this may be a read error. The chain couples TRBV29-1 to TRBJ2-3; D uncertain. Germline-derived CDR1 and CDR2 are SQVTM and ANQGSEA. CDR3 length: 8 amino acids. The CDR3 coding sequence is TGCAGCGTTGAAAGTTCCCGTTTT. Its translation is CSVESSRF.

The CDR3 spells CASSWTGTASTDTQYF. As DNA, the CDR3 is TGTGCCAGCAGCTGGACCGGGACAGCGAGCACAGATACGCAGTATTTT. The gene calls are TRBV7-2 and TRBJ2-3; 7 nucleotides match TRBD1. Per germline, CDR1 SGHTA and CDR2 FQGNSA. The CDR3 has 16 amino acids. V gave up 4 bases and J gave up 0 bases; unmatched junction bases: 7. Full variable domain (missing parts from reference TRBV7-2 and TRBJ2-3): GAGVSQSPSNKVTEKGKDVELRCDPISGHTALYWYRQSLGQGLEFLIYFQGNSAPDKSGLPSDRFSAERTGGSVSTLTIQRTQQEDSAVYLCASSWTGTASTDTQYFGPGTRLTVL.

CDR3 loop: CAWSRGGNYGYTF. DNA of the CDR3: TGTGCCTGGAGTCGGGGGGGTAACTATGGCTACACCTTC. This chain joins TRBV30 and TRBJ1-2; TRBD1 is a possible D gene (5 bases). Germline-derived CDR1 and CDR2 are GTSNPN and SVGIG (reference sequence). The CDR3 runs 13 residues. V lost 2 bases to trimming and J lost 1 base, with 8 bases between them.

The chain carries TRBV27 and TRBJ2-2; TRBD1 aligns across 12 bases. CDR1 and CDR2 (germline): MNHEY, SMNVEV (reference sequence). This CDR3 region has 15 residues. Losses at the gene ends were 6 bases for V and 7 bases for J; bases not matched to a gene: 6. CDR3 sequence (DNA): TGTGCCAGCAGAAAGGGACAGGGGGCAATCGGGGAGCTGTTTTTT. It specifies CASRKGQGAIGELFF.

V is TRBV7-8 and J is TRBJ1-6; D is unresolved. Between the trimmed V and J ends, which lost 3 bases and 7 bases, there was a span of 16 bases. The CDR3 loop spans 16 amino acids. The germline gives CDR1 SGHVS, CDR2 FQNEAQ. CDR3 amino acids: CASSFGGPSGNSPLHF. In DNA, the CDR3 is TGTGCCAGCAGCTTCGGAGGTCCTTCGGGCAATTCACCCCTCCACTTT.

This clone was seen a few times. V is TRBV7-2 and J is TRBJ1-5; tentative D call: TRBD1 (5 bases). This CDR3 region has 13 residues. With 1 base removed from V and 6 bases from J, the gap between germline ends came to 7 bases. Germline lookup yields CDR1 SGHTA and CDR2 FQGNSA. CDR3 DNA: TGTGCCAGCAGCTTAGGCGGGGGTCAGCCCCAGCATTTT. Protein sequence: CASSLGGGQPQHF.

The rearrangement uses TRBV6-4 and TRBJ2-2; possible D gene TRBD1, 6 bases. V was shortened by 5 bases and J by 10 bases, with 17 bases between the two germline ends. CDR1 is MRHNA and CDR2 is SNTAGT in the germline V gene. The CDR3 totals 14 residues. As DNA, the CDR3 is TGTGCCAGCAGTCCACGGCTTGGGGGACAGGAGCTGTTTTTT. As protein: CASSPRLGGQELFF.

The chain combines TRBV19 with TRBJ1-1; TRBD1 is a possible D gene (6 bases). The length of the CDR3 is 12 residues. Per the germline V gene, CDR1 is LNHDA and CDR2 is SQIVND (reference sequence). The V gene lost 5 bases and the J gene lost 10 bases, with 14 bases spanning the gap. The chain's CDR3 is CASSGTGTSAFF. In DNA form, the CDR3 reads TGTGCCAGTAGTGGGACCGGGACATCAGCTTTCTTT.

The V and J genes are TRBV6-1 and TRBJ2-2; unclear D gene. Trimming stripped 1 base from V and 0 bases from J, with 6 bases between. There are 15 residues in the CDR3. Germline-derived CDR1 and CDR2 are MNHNS and SASEGT. The chain's CDR3 is CASSEGLPNTGELFF. Written as DNA, the CDR3 is TGTGCCAGCAGTGAAGGACTTCCGAACACCGGGGAGCTGTTTTTT.

This chain connects TRBV18 to TRBJ1-4; perhaps TRBD1 as D (5 bases). The CDR3 spans 13 residues. CDR1 and CDR2 (germline): KGHSH, LQKENI. V lost 6 bases to trimming and J lost 4 bases, with 9 bases between them. The CDR3 is CASSVDSNEKLFF. In DNA, the CDR3 is TGTGCCAGCTCTGTAGACAGTAATGAAAAACTGTTTTTT.

This sequence joins TRBV7-9 and TRBJ1-3; D gene unclear. Per germline, CDR1 SEHNR and CDR2 FQNEAQ (reference sequence). CDR3 length: 16 amino acids. Trimming shortened V by 5 bases and J by 0 bases, and 14 bases separated the two germline ends. DNA for the CDR3: TGTGCCAGCAGCGGGTCCACAGCCAGCTCTGGAAACACCATATATTTT. Its protein product is CASSGSTASSGNTIYF.

This chain connects TRBV6-1 to TRBJ2-3; TRBD2 agrees at 7 bases. Looked up from germline, CDR1 is MNHNS and CDR2 is SASEGT. V lost 0 bases to trimming and J lost 5 bases; unmatched junction nucleotides: 14. The CDR3 loop spans 18 amino acids. The CDR3 DNA reads TGTGCCAGCAGTGAAGCGCTTCGGCTAGCGGCCCGGGGAGATACGCAGTATTTT. It is translated as CASSEALRLAARGDTQYF.